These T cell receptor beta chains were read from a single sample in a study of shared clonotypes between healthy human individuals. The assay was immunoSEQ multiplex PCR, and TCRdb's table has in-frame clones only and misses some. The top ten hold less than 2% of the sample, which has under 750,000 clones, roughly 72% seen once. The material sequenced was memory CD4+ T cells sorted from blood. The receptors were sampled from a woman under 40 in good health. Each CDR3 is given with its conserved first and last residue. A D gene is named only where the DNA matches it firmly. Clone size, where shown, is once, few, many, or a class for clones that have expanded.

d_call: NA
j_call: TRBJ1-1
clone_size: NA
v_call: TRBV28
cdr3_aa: CASSTTDRSYTEAFF
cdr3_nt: TGTGCCAGCAGCACCACCGACAGGTCGTACACTGAAGCTTTCTTT

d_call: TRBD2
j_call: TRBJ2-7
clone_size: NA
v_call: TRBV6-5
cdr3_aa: CASSYSAGVGYEQYF
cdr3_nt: TGTGCCAGCAGTTACTCGGCGGGAGTCGGCTACGAGCAGTACTTC

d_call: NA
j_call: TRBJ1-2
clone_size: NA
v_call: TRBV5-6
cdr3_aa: CASSLGQDYGYTF
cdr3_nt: TGTGCCAGCAGCTTGGGGCAGGACTATGGCTACACCTTC

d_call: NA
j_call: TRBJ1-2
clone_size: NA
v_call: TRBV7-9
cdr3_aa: CASRNLGAAGGYTF
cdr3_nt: TGTGCCAGCAGGAATTTGGGAGCGGCAGGAGGCTACACCTTC

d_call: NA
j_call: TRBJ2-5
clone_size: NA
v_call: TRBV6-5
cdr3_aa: CASSYVQRVETQYF
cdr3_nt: TGTGCCAGCAGTTATGTTCAAAGGGTGGAGACCCAGTACTTC

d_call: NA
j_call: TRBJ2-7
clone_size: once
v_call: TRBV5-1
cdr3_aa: CASSLDGGNSYEQYF
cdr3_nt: TGCGCCAGCAGCTTGGATGGGGGTAACTCCTACGAGCAGTACTTC

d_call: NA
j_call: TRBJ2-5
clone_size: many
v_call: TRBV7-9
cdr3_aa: CASSNEETQYF
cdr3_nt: TGTGCCAGCAGTAACGAGGAGACCCAGTACTTC

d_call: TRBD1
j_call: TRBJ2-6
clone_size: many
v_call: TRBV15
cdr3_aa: CATSRKQGTGANVLTF
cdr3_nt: TGTGCCACCAGCAGAAAACAGGGGACTGGGGCCAACGTCCTGACTTTC

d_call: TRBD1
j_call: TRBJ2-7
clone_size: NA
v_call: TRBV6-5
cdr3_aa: CASRPGTAYEQYF
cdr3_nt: TGTGCCAGCAGACCCGGGACAGCCTACGAGCAGTACTTC

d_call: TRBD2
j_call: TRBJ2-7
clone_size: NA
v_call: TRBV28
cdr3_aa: CASSWTSGNEQYF
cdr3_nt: TGTGCCAGCTCGTGGACTAGCGGGAACGAGCAGTACTTC

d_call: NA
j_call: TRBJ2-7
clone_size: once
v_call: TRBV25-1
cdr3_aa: CASSGNSYEQYF
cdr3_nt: TGTGCCAGCAGTGGTAATTCCTACGAGCAGTACTTC

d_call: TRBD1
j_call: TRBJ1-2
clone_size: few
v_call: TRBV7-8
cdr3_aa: CASSLRGAGQAANYGYTF
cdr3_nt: TGTGCCAGCAGCTTACGAGGAGCCGGACAGGCCGCTAACTATGGCTACACCTTC

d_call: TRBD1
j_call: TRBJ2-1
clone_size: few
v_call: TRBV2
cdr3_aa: CASTPTGGAYNEQFF
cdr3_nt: TGTGCCAGCACCCCTACAGGGGGTGCCTACAATGAGCAGTTCTTC

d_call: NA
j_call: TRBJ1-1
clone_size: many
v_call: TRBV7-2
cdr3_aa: CASSLGSRTSGEAFF
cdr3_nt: TGTGCCAGCAGCTTAGGGTCCAGGACTTCGGGTGAAGCTTTCTTT

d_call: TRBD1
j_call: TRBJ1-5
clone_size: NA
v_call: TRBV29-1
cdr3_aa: CSPGDSSNQPQHF
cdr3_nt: TGCAGCCCCGGGGACAGTAGCAATCAGCCCCAGCATTTT

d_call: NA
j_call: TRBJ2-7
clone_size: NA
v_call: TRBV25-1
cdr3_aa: CATTGSYEQYF
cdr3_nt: TGTGCCACCACGGGCAGCTACGAGCAGTACTTC